Sequencing of this TCR beta chain was carried out in a study of cytomegalovirus exposure and HLA in healthy donors. Study information: Researchers previously reported finding about 110 million unique TCR beta sequences from approximately 200 million T cells. Whole-study results and caveats: Apart from CMV serostatus, no immune exposure information was available. Most of the TCR beta V segments (in an earlier analysis) were productive either about 87% or about 30% of the time.

Germline assignment: CDR1 SGDLS and CDR2 YYNGEE. The CDR3 length is 15 residues. Trimming cost V 4 bases and J 4 bases, with 16 bases left between them. This clone came up once. Its antigen is unknown. PCR primers comprised 60 Vbeta and 13 Jbeta primers. Some clones are missing from TCRdb's copy, which holds only in-frame ones; the method was immunoSEQ multiplex PCR. The data hold approximately 170,000 clones, with roughly 70% observed a single time. The sequence came from a girl aged 5-17 years in good health and CMV-seronegative. The V and J genes are TRBV9 and TRBJ2-3; TRBD1 is a possible D gene (5 bases). Source material: PBMCs. CDR3 DNA sequence: TGTGCCAGCAGCCCAAATTGGGGCCTTTCAGATACGCAGTATTTT. This gives the protein CASSPNWGLSDTQYF.